This entry concerns a single T cell receptor beta chain. Its target is unknown. The sample originates from a study of T cell repertoires in cytomegalovirus infection. Findings and limits, study-wide: The study found HLA-C-restricted CMV-specific TCR beta clonotypes dominating the ex vivo response.

The CDR3 length is 16 residues. V dropped 0 bases and J dropped 3 bases, with 15 bases sitting between them. The V gene's germline CDR1 is SGHKS and CDR2 YYEKEE (reference sequence). TCRdb redid the calling of the reads with MiXCR, one entry per CDR3 protein. The sample shows approximately 990,000 distinct CDR3 sequences, 31% of them seen only once. The chain links TRBV5-5 to TRBJ2-5; TRBD2 is a possible D gene (5 bases). This TCR was recovered from a human donor in good health (CMV status not recorded). Some clones in this sample may be carry-over from other donors' samples. Sample: cultured CD8+ T cells from PBMCs, taken from culture after CMV antigen stimulation. CDR3 in amino acids: CASSLVLVTTEETQYF. The CDR3 region has the DNA TGTGCCAGCAGCTTGGTACTCGTGACTACGGAAGAGACCCAGTACTTC.